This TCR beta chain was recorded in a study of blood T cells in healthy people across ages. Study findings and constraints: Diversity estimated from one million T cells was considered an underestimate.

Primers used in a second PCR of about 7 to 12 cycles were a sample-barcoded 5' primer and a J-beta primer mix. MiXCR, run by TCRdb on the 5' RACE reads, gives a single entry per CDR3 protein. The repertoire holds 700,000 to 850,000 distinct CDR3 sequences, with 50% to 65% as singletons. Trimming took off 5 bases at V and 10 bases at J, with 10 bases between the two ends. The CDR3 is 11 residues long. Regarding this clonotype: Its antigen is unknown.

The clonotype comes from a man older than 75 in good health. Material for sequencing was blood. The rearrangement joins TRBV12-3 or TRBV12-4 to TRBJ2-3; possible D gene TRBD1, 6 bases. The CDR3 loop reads CASSLGQPQYF. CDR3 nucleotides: TGTGCCAGCAGTCTCGGACAGCCGCAGTATTTT.